This TCR beta chain was recorded in a study of CD4 T cells in relation to SARS-CoV-2 and coronaviruses. Overall study context: Convalescent donors were aged about 20 to 80, with median roughly 38 years. Study-level results: In roughly 60% of donors, memory CD4+ clonotypes crossrecognized SARS-CoV-2 and at least one common cold coronavirus spike.

As for this clone: Its antigen is as yet unknown.

The data were produced by immunoSEQ multiplex PCR, yet TCRdb's version contains in-frame clones alone and is incomplete. The sample records about 54,000 clones, about 90% being singletons. The sequenced sample consisted of naive CD4+ T cells from PBMCs. Subset indicated: naive CD4+ T cells isolated by negative enrichment. This receptor was identified in an adult with COVID-19.

This CDR3 is CASSSRQGGAEAFF. The CDR3 DNA sequence: TGTGCCAGCAGTTCCCGACAGGGGGGGGCTGAAGCTTTCTTT. The chain links TRBV6-5 to TRBJ1-1; 9 bases line up with TRBD1. J lost 6 bases, V lost 4 bases, and 6 bases had no gene match. CDR1 is MNHEY and CDR2 is SVGAGI in the germline V gene. This CDR3 spans 14 amino acids.